The clone carrying this T cell receptor (beta chain) has a single count. The CDR3 contains 14 residues. The V gene lost 3 bases and the J gene lost 1 base, with 11 bases spanning the gap. Germline V gene lookup returns CDR1 SGHRS and CDR2 YFSETQ. Original processing methods: Estimation of nucleated cell counts was performed using reference gene primer amplification. TCRdb keeps only in-frame clones here, not all; method: immunoSEQ multiplex PCR. For V, J and clone size, that table is used; D and trimming come from the DNA. In the table there are some 360,000 clones, 70% to 90% of which are singletons. These data belong to a study of blood T cell repertoires in COVID-19.

V is TRBV5-1 and J is TRBJ2-7, with D tentatively TRBD2 (6 bases). Sequencing input: peripheral blood. This TCR derives from a woman aged 55-70 years with COVID-19, enrolled during active disease. The CDR3 coding sequence is TGCGCCAGCAGCTGGGAGGACGGTTCCTACGAGCAGTACTTC. It yields the protein CASSWEDGSYEQYF.